These T cell receptor beta chains were read from a single sample in a study of blood T cell repertoires in COVID-19. Sequencing used immunoSEQ multiplex PCR; TCRdb keeps in-frame clones, though not all of them. The table lists some 240,000 clones, 80% to 85% of them singletons. Sequencing used peripheral blood. These receptor sequences come from a woman aged 55-69 years with active or convalescent COVID-19. Both conserved end residues are part of each CDR3. A D gene is named only where the DNA matches it firmly. Clone sizes are given selectively: once, few, many, or a class where the clone is expanded.

size: NA
J: TRBJ2-7
D: NA
V: TRBV6-1
DNA: TGTGCCAGCAGTGAACAGGAGGGTTACGAGCAGTACTTC
CDR3: CASSEQEGYEQYF

size: NA
J: TRBJ2-2
D: NA
V: TRBV11-2
DNA: TGTGCCAGCTCATACACCAACACCGGGGAGCTGTTTTTT
CDR3: CASSYTNTGELFF

size: NA
J: TRBJ2-1
D: TRBD2
V: TRBV11-2
DNA: TGTGCCAGCAGGACGGCCGGGGGGGGCAACAATGAGCAGTTCTTC
CDR3: CASRTAGGGNNEQFF

size: NA
J: TRBJ1-1
D: NA
V: TRBV19
DNA: TGTGCCACGCAGGGTCCGAACACTGAAGCTTTCTTT
CDR3: CATQGPNTEAFF

size: NA
J: TRBJ2-1
D: TRBD2
V: TRBV4-1
DNA: TGCGCCAGCAGCCAAGTCGCGGGGGGGCCCTGGAATGAGCAGTTCTTC
CDR3: CASSQVAGGPWNEQFF

size: NA
J: TRBJ1-1
D: NA
V: TRBV3-1/TRBV3-2
DNA: TGTGCCAGCAGCCCGAGCGCCTCGGACACTGAAGCTTTCTTT
CDR3: CASSPSASDTEAFF

size: NA
J: TRBJ2-7
D: TRBD1
V: TRBV2
DNA: TGTGCCAGCAGTCCGGACAGGGGGCCGTACGAGCAGTACTTC
CDR3: CASSPDRGPYEQYF

size: NA
J: TRBJ2-5
D: TRBD1
V: TRBV7-7
DNA: TGTGCTAGCACTCCGGGACAGGGGAAAGAGACCCAGTACTTC
CDR3: CASTPGQGKETQYF

size: few
J: TRBJ1-2
D: NA
V: TRBV18
DNA: TGTGCCAGCTCACCTCGGGAGGGTGAGGGCTATGGCTACACCTTC
CDR3: CASSPREGEGYGYTF

size: NA
J: TRBJ2-5
D: NA
V: TRBV29-1
DNA: TGCAGCGTTGAAGGAGGGAAGGAGACCCAGTACTTC
CDR3: CSVEGGKETQYF

size: NA
J: TRBJ1-6
D: NA
V: TRBV5-6
DNA: TGTGCCAGCAGCTTGCGTGTACAGAGCTCCTATAATTCACCCCTCCACTTT
CDR3: CASSLRVQSSYNSPLHF

size: NA
J: TRBJ2-7
D: TRBD2
V: TRBV5-1
DNA: TGCGCCAGCAGCTGGGCGGGGGAAGGCGACGAGCAGTACTTC
CDR3: CASSWAGEGDEQYF

size: NA
J: TRBJ2-3
D: TRBD2
V: TRBV4-3
DNA: TGCGCCAGCAGCCGCGGACTAGCGGGGGGGGAGCAGTATTTT
CDR3: CASSRGLAGGEQYF

size: NA
J: TRBJ1-2
D: NA
V: TRBV20-1
DNA: TGCAGTGCTCGACAGGACTATGGCTACACCTTC
CDR3: CSARQDYGYTF

size: NA
J: TRBJ1-1
D: TRBD1
V: TRBV6-5
DNA: TGTGCCAGCAGTTTCGAACAGGGGTACACTGAAGCTTTCTTT
CDR3: CASSFEQGYTEAFF

size: NA
J: TRBJ2-1
D: TRBD1
V: TRBV2
DNA: TGTGCCAGCAGAGCCGGGACAGGGTTTGTAAGGCAGTTCTTC
CDR3: CASRAGTGFVRQFF

size: NA
J: TRBJ2-1
D: TRBD2
V: TRBV27
DNA: TGTGCCAGCAGGCTAGATAGCGGGGGTAACAATGAGCAGTTCTTC
CDR3: CASRLDSGGNNEQFF

size: NA
J: TRBJ2-7
D: NA
V: TRBV30
DNA: TGTGCCTGGAGCGTAGTTTCTAGCTACGAGCAGTACTTC
CDR3: CAWSVVSSYEQYF

size: NA
J: TRBJ1-3
D: TRBD1
V: TRBV3-1/TRBV3-2
DNA: TGTGCCAGCAGCCAGCCGGGACAGGGGGGAAACACCATATATTTT
CDR3: CASSQPGQGGNTIYF

size: NA
J: TRBJ2-1
D: NA
V: TRBV4-3
DNA: TGCGCCAGCAGCCAAGCCCGACAGGAATACAATGAGCAGTTCTTC
CDR3: CASSQARQEYNEQFF

size: NA
J: TRBJ2-7
D: NA
V: TRBV29-1
DNA: TGCAGCGTCGGTTTTGGCGAGCAGTACTTC
CDR3: CSVGFGEQYF

size: NA
J: TRBJ1-5
D: TRBD1
V: TRBV6-5
DNA: TGTGCCAGCAGTTCACAGGGGGCGGGCAATCAGCCCCAGCATTTT
CDR3: CASSSQGAGNQPQHF